These 18 T cell receptor beta chains were sequenced from one sample in a study of CD8 T cells in ankylosing spondylitis (TCRdb year 2017). General study outcomes and caveats: A TCR beta motif of seven or eight highly homologous amino acid variants appeared characteristic of blood from ankylosing spondylitis patients.

The library was made by 5' RACE. Sequencer: Illumina HiSeq 2500. TCRdb handled the public reads itself, with Q25 trimming in fastp and clone calling in MiXCR, and kept productive beta chains. Each CDR3 protein gets just one entry, which takes the most common genes and DNA from the rows behind it. The sample includes a few hundred thousand distinct CDR3 sequences, with more than 9.5% observed a single time. The ten largest make up around 6.8% of the sample. Their antigens are not known. The sample consisted of blood, either unsorted or a sorted T cell fraction (not recorded which). These receptors all stem from a male donor with ankylosing spondylitis.

There are many counts of this clonotype. The chain joins TRBV5-1 to TRBJ2-1, with TRBD2 identical over 8 bases. CDR3 length equals 15 residues. Looked up from germline, CDR1 is SGHRS and CDR2 is YFSETQ. Trimming cost V 0 bases and J 4 bases; bases outside gene matches: 3. The CDR3 DNA is TGCGCCAGCAGCTTGGCCACTAGCGGATACAATGAGCAGTTCTTC. Its translation is CASSLATSGYNEQFF.

The chain employs TRBV5-1 and TRBJ2-6; D remains ambiguous. Germline-derived CDR1 and CDR2 are SGHRS and YFSETQ. There are 15 residues in the CDR3. Trimming cost V 1 base and J 2 bases, with 7 bases left between them. CDR3 in DNA: TGCGCCAGCAGCTTGAACCCCACTGGGGCCAACGTCCTGACTTTC. Protein product: CASSLNPTGANVLTF.

In this sample, this clonotype turned up a few times. The rearrangement links TRBV5-1 to TRBJ2-3; D is unclear. CDR1 and CDR2 (germline): SGHRS, YFSETQ. The CDR3 consists of 15 residues. V gave up 0 bases and J gave up 2 bases, with 10 bases separating them. The CDR3 protein is CASSLGASYTDTQYF. Written as DNA, the CDR3 is TGCGCCAGCAGCTTGGGGGCCAGTTACACAGATACGCAGTATTTT. Full variable domain (rest looked up from reference TRBV5-1 and TRBJ2-3): KAGVTQTPRYLIKTRGQQVTLSCSPISGHRSVSWYQQTPGQGLQFLFEYFSETQRNKGNFPGRFSGRQFSNSRSEMNVSTLELGDSALYLCASSLGASYTDTQYFGPGTRLTVL.

This clonotype was detected ten times or more. The chain is built from TRBV5-1 and TRBJ2-3; 8 bases agree with TRBD2. CDR1 and CDR2 (germline): SGHRS, YFSETQ. With V trimmed by 0 bases and J by 2 bases, 5 bases remained unmatched. The CDR3 spans 16 residues. CDR3 sequence reads: CASSLGTSSDTDTQYF. The CDR3, as DNA: TGCGCCAGCAGCTTGGGGACTAGCTCGGACACAGATACGCAGTATTTT.

This chain joins TRBV5-1 and TRBJ1-1; D perhaps matches TRBD1 (5 bases). Germline values: CDR1 SGHRS, CDR2 YFSETQ. The CDR3 consists of 13 residues. V lost 8 bases, J lost 0 bases, and 11 bases lay in between. The CDR3 DNA reads as TGCGCCAGTCACGGGACGGTGAACACTGAAGCTTTCTTT. This gives the protein CASHGTVNTEAFF.

The chain combines TRBV20-1 with TRBJ1-1; D call uncertain. Looked up from germline, CDR1 is DFQATT and CDR2 is SNEGSKA (reference sequence). The V gene lost 6 bases and the J gene lost 2 bases, with 22 bases spanning the gap. The CDR3 loop spans 16 amino acids. For the CDR3, the DNA is TGCAGTGCAACAAGTGTGGGTTTGGGGTATAACACTGAAGCTTTCTTT. Translation: CSATSVGLGYNTEAFF.

A few counts support this clonotype. The rearrangement joins TRBV7-2 to TRBJ2-3, with D maybe TRBD2 (5 bases). The CDR3 length is 16 residues. Trimming shortened V by 6 bases and J by 5 bases, and 21 bases separated the two germline ends. CDR1 SGHTA and CDR2 FQGNSA come from the germline V gene. For the CDR3, the DNA is TGTGCCAGCAGTCGATCCGGACTGCGTTGGGGAGATACGCAGTATTTT. Translated: CASSRSGLRWGDTQYF. Variable domain in full (rest from reference TRBV7-2 and TRBJ2-3): GAGVSQSPSNKVTEKGKDVELRCDPISGHTALYWYRQSLGQGLEFLIYFQGNSAPDKSGLPSDRFSAERTGGSVSTLTIQRTQQEDSAVYLCASSRSGLRWGDTQYFGPGTRLTVL.

V usage is TRBV20-1 and J usage is TRBJ2-4, with TRBD2 matching over 8 bases. This CDR3 spans 15 amino acids. V was clipped by 0 bases and J by 9 bases; unmatched bases: 10. Germline CDR1 and CDR2: DFQATT and SNEGSKA (reference sequence). CDR3 in amino acids: CSARDPGTRDGIQYF. The CDR3 nucleotides read TGCAGTGCTAGAGATCCGGGGACTAGGGATGGCATTCAGTACTTC.

There are a few counts of this clonotype. This chain links TRBV19 with TRBJ1-1, with 12 bases identical to TRBD1. There are 17 residues in the CDR3. From germline, CDR1 is LNHDA and CDR2 SQIVND (reference sequence). The J segment lost 5 bases and the V segment lost 0 bases, leaving 7 bases of the junction unmatched. The CDR3 region is CASSIDPRDRGRTEAFF. In DNA form, the CDR3 reads TGTGCCAGTAGTATAGATCCCCGGGACAGGGGGCGAACTGAAGCTTTCTTT.

The rearrangement links TRBV20-1 to TRBJ2-1; D is tentatively TRBD1 or TRBD2 (5 bases each). The V end lost 2 bases, the J end lost 0 bases, and 14 bases lay between the germline ends. CDR1 and CDR2 (germline): DFQATT, SNEGSKA (reference sequence). The CDR3 has 16 residues. In DNA form, the CDR3 reads TGCAGTGCTAGACGGCCCGGGGCCAGCTCCTACAATGAGCAGTTCTTC. Residues: CSARRPGASSYNEQFF.

This clonotype was detected a few times. The chain combines TRBV7-9 with TRBJ2-3; D is uncertain. Trimming took 8 bases from V and 2 from J, leaving 11 bases between them. The CDR3 is made up of 13 amino acids. Germline V gene data show CDR1 as SEHNR and CDR2 as FQNEAQ (reference sequence). The CDR3 DNA sequence: TGTGCCAGCCGAAATGGGGACACAGATACGCAGTATTTT. It yields the protein CASRNGDTDTQYF. Based on the CDR3 plus reference TRBV7-9 and TRBJ2-3, the full variable domain is DTGVSQNPRHKITKRGQNVTFRCDPISEHNRLYWYRQTLGQGPEFLTYFQNEAQLEKSRLLSDRFSAERPKGSFSTLEIQRTEQGDSAMYLCASRNGDTDTQYFGPGTRLTVL.

CDR3 sequence: CAWSTGQGITGELFF. The CDR3 bases are TGTGCCTGGAGCACGGGGCAGGGGATCACCGGGGAGCTGTTTTTT. The rearrangement links TRBV30 to TRBJ2-2; D perhaps matches TRBD1 (6 bases). Trimming pared 3 bases from V and 4 bases from J, leaving 15 bases between. The CDR3 length is 15 residues. The germline V gene has CDR1 GTSNPN and CDR2 SVGIG (reference sequence).

The chain links TRBV7-8 to TRBJ2-1, with 9 bases lining up with TRBD2. This CDR3 has 15 residues. Germline CDR1 reads SGHVS; CDR2 reads FQNEAQ. Trimming took 1 base from V and 7 from J; bases not matched to a gene: 5. The CDR3 region has the DNA TGTGCCAGCAGCTTAGGGCGGGAGGGTTGGAATGAGCAGTTCTTC. This encodes CASSLGREGWNEQFF.

This chain links TRBV20-1 with TRBJ1-5; D is undetermined. The CDR3 has 12 residues. The V gene's germline CDR1 is DFQATT and CDR2 SNEGSKA (reference sequence). V shed 4 bases and J shed 3 bases, with 7 bases lying between them. CDR3 loop: CSANLYNQPQHF. The DNA of the CDR3 is TGCAGTGCTAATCTATACAATCAGCCCCAGCATTTT.

The sample holds many counts of this clonotype. The chain employs TRBV6-1 and TRBJ1-5, with D possibly matching TRBD1 (6 bases). CDR3 length equals 16 residues. Germline values: CDR1 MNHNS, CDR2 SASEGT. V gave up 8 bases and J gave up 0 bases, with 17 bases separating them. Written as DNA, the CDR3 is TGTGCCAGCGGCACTACAGGGCACGATAGCAATCAGCCCCAGCATTTT. It translates to CASGTTGHDSNQPQHF.

The chain couples TRBV20-1 to TRBJ2-5; tentatively, D is TRBD1 or TRBD2 (5 bases each). The CDR3 runs 13 residues. Germline-derived CDR1 and CDR2 are DFQATT and SNEGSKA (reference sequence). The V end was cut by 5 bases, the J end by 3 bases, with 13 bases between. The CDR3 region has the DNA TGCAGTGCTCTCCGGGACCTTAAAGAGACCCAGTACTTC. The encoded protein is CSALRDLKETQYF.

This clonotype was observed a handful of times. The V and J genes are TRBV29-1 and TRBJ2-7; TRBD1 aligns across 10 bases. The CDR3 runs 14 residues. After removal of 3 bases from V and 3 bases from J, the junction contained 5 bases not matched to a gene. Per germline, CDR1 SQVTM and CDR2 ANQGSEA. This CDR3 is CSVEVGTGDYEQYF. In DNA form, the CDR3 reads TGCAGCGTTGAGGTGGGGACAGGGGACTACGAGCAGTACTTC.

The V and J genes are TRBV7-8 and TRBJ1-2; the D is unclear. The germline gives CDR1 SGHVS, CDR2 FQNEAQ. CDR3 length: 14 amino acids. V was cut by 4 bases and J by 4 bases, with 13 bases left in between. In nucleotides, the CDR3 is TGTGCCAGCAGCTCATACACTGGTGGCTATGGCTACACCTTC. As protein: CASSSYTGGYGYTF. Variable domain in full (rest from reference TRBV7-8 and TRBJ1-2): GAGVSQSPRYKVAKRGQDVALRCDPISGHVSLFWYQQALGQGPEFLTYFQNEAQLDKSGLPSDRFFAERPEGSVSTLKIQRTQQEDSAVYLCASSSYTGGYGYTFGSGTRLTVV.